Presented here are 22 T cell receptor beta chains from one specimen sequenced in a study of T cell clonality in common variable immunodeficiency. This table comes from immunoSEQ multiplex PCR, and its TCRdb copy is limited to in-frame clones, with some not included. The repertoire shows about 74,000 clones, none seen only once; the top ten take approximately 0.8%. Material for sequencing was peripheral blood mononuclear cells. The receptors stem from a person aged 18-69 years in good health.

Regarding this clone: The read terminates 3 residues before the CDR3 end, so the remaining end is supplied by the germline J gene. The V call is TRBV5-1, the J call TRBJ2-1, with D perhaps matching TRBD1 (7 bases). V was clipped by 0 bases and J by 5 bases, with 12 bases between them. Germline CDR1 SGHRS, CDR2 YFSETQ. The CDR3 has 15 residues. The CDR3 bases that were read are TGCGCCAGCAGCTTGGGCGGGGACAGAAACAATGAG. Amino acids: CASSLGGDRNNE. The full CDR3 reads CASSLGGDRNNEQFF.

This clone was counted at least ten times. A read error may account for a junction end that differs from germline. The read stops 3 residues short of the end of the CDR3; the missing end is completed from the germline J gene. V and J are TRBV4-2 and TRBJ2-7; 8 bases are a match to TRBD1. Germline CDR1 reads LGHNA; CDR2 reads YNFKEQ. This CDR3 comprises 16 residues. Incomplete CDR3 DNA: TGCGCCAGCAGCCAAAGCCGACAGGGGCCGACCTACGAG. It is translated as CASSQSRQGPTYE. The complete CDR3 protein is CASSQSRQGPTYEQYF.

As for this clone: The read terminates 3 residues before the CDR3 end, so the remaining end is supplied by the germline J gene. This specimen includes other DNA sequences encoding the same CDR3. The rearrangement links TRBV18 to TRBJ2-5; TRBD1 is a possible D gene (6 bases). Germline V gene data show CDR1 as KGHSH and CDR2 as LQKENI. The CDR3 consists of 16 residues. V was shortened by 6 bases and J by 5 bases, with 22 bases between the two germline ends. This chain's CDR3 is CASSPPRAGVSETQYF. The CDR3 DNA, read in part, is TGTGCCAGCTCCCCCCCCCGGGCAGGGGTCTCGGAGACC.

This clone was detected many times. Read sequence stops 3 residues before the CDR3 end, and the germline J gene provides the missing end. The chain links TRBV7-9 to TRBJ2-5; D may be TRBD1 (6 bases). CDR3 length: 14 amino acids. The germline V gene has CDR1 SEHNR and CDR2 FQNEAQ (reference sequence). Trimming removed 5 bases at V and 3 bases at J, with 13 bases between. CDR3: CASSVKWTEETQYF. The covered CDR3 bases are TGTGCCAGCAGCGTAAAATGGACAGAAGAGACC. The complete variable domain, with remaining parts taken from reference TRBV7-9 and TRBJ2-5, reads DTGVSQNPRHKITKRGQNVTFRCDPISEHNRLYWYRQTLGQGPEFLTYFQNEAQLEKSRLLSDRFSAERPKGSFSTLEIQRTEQGDSAMYLCASSVKWTEETQYFGPGTRLLVL.

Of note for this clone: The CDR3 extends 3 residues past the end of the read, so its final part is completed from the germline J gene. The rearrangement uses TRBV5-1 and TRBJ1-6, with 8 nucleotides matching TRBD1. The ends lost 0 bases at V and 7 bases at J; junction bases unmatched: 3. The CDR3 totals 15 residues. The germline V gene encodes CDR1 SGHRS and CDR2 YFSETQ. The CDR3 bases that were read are TGCGCCAGCAGCTTGGGACAGGGGCGAAATTCACCC. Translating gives CASSLGQGRNSP. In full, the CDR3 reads CASSLGQGRNSPLHF.

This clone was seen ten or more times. CDR3 DNA (partial): TGTGCCAGCAGTTCCACAGAGAGCCCCGGGGAG. This codes for CASSSTESPGE. The entire CDR3 is CASSSTESPGELFF. The rearrangement joins TRBV2 to TRBJ2-2; no definite D call. The read ends 3 residues shy of where the CDR3 ends; the end is completed using the germline J gene. The CDR3 runs 14 residues. Trimming left V 5 bases short and J 6 bases short, with 13 bases between. Germline V CDR1 and CDR2: SNHLY, FYNNEI.

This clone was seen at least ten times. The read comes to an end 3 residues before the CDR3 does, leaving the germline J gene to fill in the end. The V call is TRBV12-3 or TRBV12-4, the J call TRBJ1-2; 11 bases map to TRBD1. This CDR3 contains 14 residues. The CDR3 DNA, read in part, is TGTGCCAGCAGGGGGACAGGGGGAAGTGGGGGC. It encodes CASRGTGGSGG. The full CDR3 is CASRGTGGSGGYTF.

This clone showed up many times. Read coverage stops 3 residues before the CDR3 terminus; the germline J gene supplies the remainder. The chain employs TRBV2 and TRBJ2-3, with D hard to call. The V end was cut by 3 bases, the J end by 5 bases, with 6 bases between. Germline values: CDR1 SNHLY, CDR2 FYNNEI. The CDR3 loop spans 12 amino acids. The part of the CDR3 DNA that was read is TGTGCCAGCAGTGATTTCGTAGATACG. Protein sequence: CASSDFVDT. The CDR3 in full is CASSDFVDTQYF.

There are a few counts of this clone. CDR3 bases read: TGTGCCTGGAGTCTCCACAGGGCTTACGAG. The encoded protein is CAWSLHRAYE. The entire CDR3 sequence reads CAWSLHRAYEQYF. The rearrangement links TRBV30 to TRBJ2-7; D perhaps matches TRBD1 (6 bases). The CDR3 end lies 3 residues beyond the end of the read and is filled in from the germline J gene. Trimming took 2 bases from V and 4 from J, leaving 12 bases between them. This CDR3 contains 13 residues. Germline loops: CDR1 GTSNPN, CDR2 SVGIG (reference sequence).

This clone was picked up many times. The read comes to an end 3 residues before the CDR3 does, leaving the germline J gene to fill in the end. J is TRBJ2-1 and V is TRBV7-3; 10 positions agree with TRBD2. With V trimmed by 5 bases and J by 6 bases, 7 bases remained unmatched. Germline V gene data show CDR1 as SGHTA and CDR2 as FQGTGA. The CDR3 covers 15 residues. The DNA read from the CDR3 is TGTGCCAGCAGCCCGGGGACTAGCGTTGTCAATGAG. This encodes CASSPGTSVVNE. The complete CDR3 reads CASSPGTSVVNEQFF. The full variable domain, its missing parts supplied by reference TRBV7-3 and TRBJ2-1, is GAGVSQTPSNKVTEKGKYVELRCDPISGHTALYWYRQSLGQGPEFLIYFQGTGAADDSGLPNDRFFAVRPEGSVSTLKIQRTERGDSAVYLCASSPGTSVVNEQFFGPGTRLTVL.

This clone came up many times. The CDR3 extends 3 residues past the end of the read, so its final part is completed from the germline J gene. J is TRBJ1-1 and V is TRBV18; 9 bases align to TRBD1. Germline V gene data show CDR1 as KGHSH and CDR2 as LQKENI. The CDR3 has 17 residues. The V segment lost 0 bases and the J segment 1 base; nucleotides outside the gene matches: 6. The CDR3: CASSPPRDRVTNTEAFF. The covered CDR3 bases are TGTGCCAGCTCACCACCGAGGGACAGGGTTACGAACACTGAA.

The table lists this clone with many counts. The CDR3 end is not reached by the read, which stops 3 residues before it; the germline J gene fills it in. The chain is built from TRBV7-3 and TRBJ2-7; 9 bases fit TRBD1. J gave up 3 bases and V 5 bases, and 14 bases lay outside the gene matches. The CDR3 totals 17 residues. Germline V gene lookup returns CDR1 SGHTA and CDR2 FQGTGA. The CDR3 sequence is CASSVTGQGFSYYEQYF. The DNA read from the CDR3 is TGTGCCAGCAGCGTTACGGGACAGGGCTTTTCATACTACGAG.

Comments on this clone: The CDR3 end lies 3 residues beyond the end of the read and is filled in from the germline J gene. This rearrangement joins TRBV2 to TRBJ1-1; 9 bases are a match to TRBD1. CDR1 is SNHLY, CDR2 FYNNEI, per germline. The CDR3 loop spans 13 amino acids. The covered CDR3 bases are TGTGCCAGCAGGGCGGGACAGGGCTTCGAA. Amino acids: CASRAGQGFE. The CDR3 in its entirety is CASRAGQGFEAFF.

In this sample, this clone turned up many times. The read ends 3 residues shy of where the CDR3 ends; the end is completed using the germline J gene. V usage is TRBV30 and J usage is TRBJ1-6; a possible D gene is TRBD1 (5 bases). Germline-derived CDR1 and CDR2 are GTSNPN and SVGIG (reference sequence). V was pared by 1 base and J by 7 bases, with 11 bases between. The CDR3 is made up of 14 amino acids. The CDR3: CAWSAGLSNSPLHF. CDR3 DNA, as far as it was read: TGTGCCTGGAGTGCGGGACTCTCGAATTCACCC.

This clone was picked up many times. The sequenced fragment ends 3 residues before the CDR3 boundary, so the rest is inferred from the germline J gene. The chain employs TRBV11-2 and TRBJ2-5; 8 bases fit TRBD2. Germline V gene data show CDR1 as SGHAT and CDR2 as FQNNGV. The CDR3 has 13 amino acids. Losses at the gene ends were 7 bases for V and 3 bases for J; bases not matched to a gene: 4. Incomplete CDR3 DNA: TGTGCCAGCACGCCGGGACTAGAAGAGACC. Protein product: CASTPGLEET. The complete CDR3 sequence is CASTPGLEETQYF.

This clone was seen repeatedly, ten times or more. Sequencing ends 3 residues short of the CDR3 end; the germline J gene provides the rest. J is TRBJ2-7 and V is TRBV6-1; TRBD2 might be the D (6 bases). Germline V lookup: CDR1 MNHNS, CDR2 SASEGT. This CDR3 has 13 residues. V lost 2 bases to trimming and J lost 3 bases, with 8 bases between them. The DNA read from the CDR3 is TGTGCCAGCAGTGAAATGGGGGGCTACGAG. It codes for CASSEMGGYE. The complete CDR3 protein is CASSEMGGYEQYF.

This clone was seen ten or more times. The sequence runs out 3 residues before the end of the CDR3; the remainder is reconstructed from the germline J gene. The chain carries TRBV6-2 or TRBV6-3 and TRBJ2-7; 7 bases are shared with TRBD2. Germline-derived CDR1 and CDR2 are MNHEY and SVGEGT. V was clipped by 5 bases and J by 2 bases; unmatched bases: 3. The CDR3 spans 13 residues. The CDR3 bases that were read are TGTGCCAGCAGTCCAGCGGGGCCCTACGAG. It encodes CASSPAGPYE. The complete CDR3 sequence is CASSPAGPYEQYF.

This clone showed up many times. CDR3 DNA (partial): TGTGCCAGCAGTACCGTAGCGGGAGCGAGTCAAGAGACC. This translates into CASSTVAGASQET. The CDR3 in full is CASSTVAGASQETQYF. The chain has TRBV12-3 or TRBV12-4 and TRBJ2-5; 9 positions match TRBD2. The sequenced fragment ends 3 residues before the CDR3 boundary, so the rest is inferred from the germline J gene. The CDR3 is 16 amino acids. V was clipped by 5 bases and J by 2 bases; unmatched bases: 9.

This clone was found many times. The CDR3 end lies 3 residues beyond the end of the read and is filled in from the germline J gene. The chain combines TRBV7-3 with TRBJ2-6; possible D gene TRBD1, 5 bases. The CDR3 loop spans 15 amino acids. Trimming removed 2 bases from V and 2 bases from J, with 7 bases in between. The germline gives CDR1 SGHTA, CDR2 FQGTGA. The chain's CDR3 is CASSLQGPGANVLTF. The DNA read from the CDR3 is TGTGCCAGCAGCTTACAGGGCCCTGGGGCCAACGTC.

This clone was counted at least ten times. CDR3 residues: CSAATVANTGELFF. The sequenced CDR3 bases are TGCAGTGCCGCCACAGTGGCGAACACCGGGGAG. The V and J genes are TRBV29-1 and TRBJ2-2; D is unclear. Sequencing ends 3 residues short of the CDR3 end; the germline J gene provides the rest. In germline, CDR1 is SQVTM, CDR2 ANQGSEA. The CDR3 has 14 residues.

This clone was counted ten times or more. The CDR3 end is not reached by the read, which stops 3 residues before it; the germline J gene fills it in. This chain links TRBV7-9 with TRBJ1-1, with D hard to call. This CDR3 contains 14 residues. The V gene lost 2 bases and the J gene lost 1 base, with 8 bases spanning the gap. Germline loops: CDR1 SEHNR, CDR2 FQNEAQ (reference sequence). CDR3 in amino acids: CASSLKAKNTEAFF. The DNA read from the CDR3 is TGTGCCAGCAGCTTAAAGGCCAAGAACACTGAA.

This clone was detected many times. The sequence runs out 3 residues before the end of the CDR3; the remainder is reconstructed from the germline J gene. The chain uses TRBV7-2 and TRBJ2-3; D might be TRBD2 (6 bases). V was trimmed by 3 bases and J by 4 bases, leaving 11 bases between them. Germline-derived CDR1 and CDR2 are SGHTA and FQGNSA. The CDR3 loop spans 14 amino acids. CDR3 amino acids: CASSLDYLSDTQYF. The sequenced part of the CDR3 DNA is TGTGCCAGCAGCTTGGACTATCTCTCAGATACG.